This T cell receptor (beta chain) came from a study of cytomegalovirus exposure and HLA in healthy donors. A remark on this clone: Its antigen is as yet unknown.

CDR1 SGHRS and CDR2 YFSETQ come from the germline V gene. The CDR3 is 13 residues long. With 2 bases removed from V and 8 bases from J, the gap between germline ends came to 11 bases. The PCR contained 60 Vbeta and 13 Jbeta primers. Generated by immunoSEQ multiplex PCR, the TCRdb table keeps only in-frame clones and is missing some. The data show 150,000 to 200,000 clones, 80% to 90% seen once. Overall study results and limits: A list of around 160 TCR beta chains associated with cytomegalovirus was given. TCR beta chains associated with HLA were, in a later analysis, more clonally expanded than equally common others. As immune exposure information, only CMV serostatus was available. According to an earlier analysis, most TCR beta V segments yielded productive rearrangements about 87% or about 30% of the time.

Sequencing was performed on PBMCs. J is TRBJ2-1 and V is TRBV5-1; weak D call: TRBD2 (5 bases). The receptor was isolated from a man younger than 45 in good health and CMV-seropositive. The chain's CDR3 is CASSFEGYDEQFF. CDR3 bases: TGCGCCAGCAGCTTCGAGGGTTATGATGAGCAGTTCTTC.